The sequence of this TCR beta chain was determined in a study of T cells in Graves' hyperthyroidism and ophthalmopathy. Study-level results: In validation, the model predicted ophthalmopathy. These predictions came a median roughly six months before onset.

TCR beta CDR3 regions were amplified from RNA. When the TCR CDR3 underwent first-round RT-PCR, the HTBI primer set was used. TCRdb redid the calling of the multiplex PCR reads with MiXCR, one entry per CDR3 protein. The top ten clones hold around an eighth of a sample with about 640,000 distinct CDR3 sequences, around 15% of them seen once. This clonotype has a count of ten or more. As yet, its antigen is unknown. CDR1 and CDR2 (germline): SGHTA, FQGNSA. The CDR3 spans 15 residues. Trimming removed 4 bases from V and 5 bases from J; junction bases left unmatched: 6. Source material: blood. This chain uses TRBV7-2 with TRBJ2-3, with 10 bases that match TRBD2. This clonotype was sampled from a woman aged 50 to 60 with Graves' ophthalmopathy. For the CDR3, the DNA is TGTGCCAGCAGCTCCACTAGCGGGATAGGAGATACGCAGTATTTT. Encoded protein: CASSSTSGIGDTQYF.